What follows describes a single T cell receptor beta chain. What it binds is unknown. Patients with uncontrolled infections, other autoimmune diseases, pregnancy or lactation were excluded. The authors obtained PBMCs from 9 to 10 ml of fresh peripheral blood. The data were obtained in a study of T cells in Graves' hyperthyroidism and ophthalmopathy. Trimming stripped 4 bases from V and 2 bases from J, with 12 bases between. Germline assignment: CDR1 MNHGY and CDR2 SVAAGI. This CDR3 has 15 residues. TCR beta CDR3 regions were amplified from RNA. HTBI primers were used for first-round RT-PCR of the TCR CDR3. TCRdb re-called the multiplex PCR reads with MiXCR, one entry per CDR3 protein. Of roughly 650,000 distinct CDR3 sequences listed, around 15% are singletons. Study results and limitations: Ophthalmopathy got predicted by the model a median about 6.7 months before its onset.

J is TRBJ1-3 and V is TRBV6-9; D not certain. The source of this sequence is a woman in her thirties or forties with Graves' ophthalmopathy. The sequencing input was blood. The CDR3 DNA sequence: TGTGCCAGCAGTTCCTACGGACGGGCTGGAAACACCATATATTTT. It translates to CASSSYGRAGNTIYF.